The count of the clone carrying this TCR beta chain is one. The antigen is unknown. Clones were read by immunoSEQ multiplex PCR, and TCRdb kept only the in-frame ones, dropping some. The table includes 150,000 to 200,000 clones, around 87% detected once. The sample comes from a study of T cell responses to AZD1222 COVID-19 vaccine. The study's findings and limits: Reportedly, nearly half the spike-specific TCRs target unmutated variant regions. Just a handful of AZD1222 recipients were seropositive at baseline. The donors showed a predominance of white British ancestry and of females, with possible underestimation of clonal diversity.

The CDR3 runs to 17 residues. Germline lookup yields CDR1 MNHNY and CDR2 SVGAGI (reference sequence). The V gene lost 5 bases and the J gene lost 0 bases, with 14 bases spanning the gap. The chain employs TRBV6-6 and TRBJ2-6; possible D gene TRBD2, 6 bases. The sequence was obtained from an adult in good health. This specimen consisted of peripheral blood, obtained on day 0 of AZD1222 vaccination. CDR3 amino acids: CASSPQRVSSGANVLTF. The CDR3 DNA sequence: TGTGCCAGCAGTCCTCAGCGGGTGAGCTCTGGGGCCAACGTCCTGACTTTC.